This section outlines one TCR beta chain sequence together with its context. Additional DNA sequences in this sample encode the identical CDR3. These data come from a study of T cell responses to AZD1222 COVID-19 vaccine. Profiled with immunoSEQ multiplex PCR; TCRdb holds only in-frame clones, not every one. Seen here are roughly 160,000 clones, 90% to 95% observed once, and the top ten hold roughly 4.4%. This receptor was obtained from an adult in good health. This specimen consisted of peripheral blood, obtained on day 0 of MenACWY control vaccination.

In DNA form, the CDR3 reads TGCAGCGTTGAGGGGGGGGCCGGTGGCTACACCTTC. This translates into CSVEGGAGGYTF. This chain connects TRBV29-1 to TRBJ1-2; a possible D gene is TRBD1 (6 bases). The germline gives CDR1 SQVTM, CDR2 ANQGSEA. The CDR3 spans 12 residues. Trimming took 3 bases from V and 7 from J, leaving 12 bases between them.